This T cell receptor (beta chain) appears in the sequencing data of a study of T-cell memory formation after mild COVID-19. As for the study in general: The TCR clusters were mostly specific to one donor.

Study observations and caveats: Later expanders leaned toward CD4+, whereas clones contracting from day 15 to 85 were balanced CD4/CD8. Cross-reactive memory appears to have joined, as suggested by some responding clones showing up in pre-infection memory.

On this clonotype: What it binds is not known.

Using its own MiXCR run on the 5' RACE reads, TCRdb lists one record per CDR3 protein. The sample contains hundreds of thousands of distinct CDR3 sequences, 20% to 25% of which appear only once. This clonotype was obtained from an adult woman who had mild COVID-19 (a few samples of this study predate the infection). Cell type and time point are not known. Sequencing was performed on PBMCs or a T cell subset sorted from them (not recorded which).

In DNA form, the CDR3 reads TGCGCCAGCAGCCAAGGGACTAGCGGTCGCTACGAGCAGTACTTC. This sequence encodes CASSQGTSGRYEQYF. The rearrangement joins TRBV4-3 to TRBJ2-7; TRBD2 aligns across 10 bases. Trimming at V came to 1 base and at J to 3 bases, leaving 3 bases not matched to a gene. The CDR3 totals 15 residues. The germline V gene encodes CDR1 LGHNA and CDR2 YSLEER.